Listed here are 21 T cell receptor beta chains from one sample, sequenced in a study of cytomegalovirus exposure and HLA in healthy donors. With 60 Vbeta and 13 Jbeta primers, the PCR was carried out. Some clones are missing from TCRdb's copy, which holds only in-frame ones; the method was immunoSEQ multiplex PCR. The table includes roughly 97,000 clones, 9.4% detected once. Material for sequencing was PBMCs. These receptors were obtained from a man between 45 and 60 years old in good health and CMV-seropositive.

The DNA of the CDR3 is TGTGCCAGCAGTACCTACGGGGGGTTCGCGGGGACAGGATCTCTCTCTGGGGCCAACGTCCTGACTTTC. It is translated as CASSTYGGFAGTGSLSGANVLTF. The chain uses TRBV28 and TRBJ2-6; D may be TRBD1 (8 bases). This CDR3 has 23 residues. Trimming left V 5 bases short and J 0 bases short, with 32 bases between. Germline CDR1 is MDHEN and CDR2 is SYDVKM.

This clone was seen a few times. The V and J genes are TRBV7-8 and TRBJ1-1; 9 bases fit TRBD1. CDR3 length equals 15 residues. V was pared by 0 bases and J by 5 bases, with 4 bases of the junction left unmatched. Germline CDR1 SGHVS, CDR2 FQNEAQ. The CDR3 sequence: CASSLAGQGWTEAFF. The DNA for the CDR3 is TGTGCCAGCAGCTTAGCGGGACAGGGTTGGACTGAAGCTTTCTTT. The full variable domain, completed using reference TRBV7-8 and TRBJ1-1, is GAGVSQSPRYKVAKRGQDVALRCDPISGHVSLFWYQQALGQGPEFLTYFQNEAQLDKSGLPSDRFFAERPEGSVSTLKIQRTQQEDSAVYLCASSLAGQGWTEAFFGQGTRLTVV.

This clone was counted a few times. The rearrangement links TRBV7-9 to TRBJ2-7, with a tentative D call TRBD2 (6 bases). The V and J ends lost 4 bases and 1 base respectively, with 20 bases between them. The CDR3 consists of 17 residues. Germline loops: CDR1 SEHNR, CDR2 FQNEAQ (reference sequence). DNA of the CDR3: TGTGCCAGCAGCTCCAGGTGGGAACGGGAGCGTTCCTACGAGCAGTACTTC. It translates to CASSSRWERERSYEQYF.

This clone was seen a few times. In DNA form, the CDR3 reads TGTGCCAGCAGCCAAGGTAGATCGGAGGATGGCTACACCTTC. Translating gives CASSQGRSEDGYTF. The chain employs TRBV14 and TRBJ1-2; D ambiguous. The CDR3 spans 14 residues. V lost 1 base and J lost 6, with 12 bases in between. Looked up from germline, CDR1 is SGHDN and CDR2 is FVKESK. The whole variable domain, remainder taken from reference TRBV14 and TRBJ1-2, is EAGVTQFPSHSVIEKGQTVTLRCDPISGHDNLYWYRRVMGKEIKFLLHFVKESKQDESGMPNNRFLAERTGGTYSTLKVQPAELEDSGVYFCASSQGRSEDGYTFGSGTRLTVV.

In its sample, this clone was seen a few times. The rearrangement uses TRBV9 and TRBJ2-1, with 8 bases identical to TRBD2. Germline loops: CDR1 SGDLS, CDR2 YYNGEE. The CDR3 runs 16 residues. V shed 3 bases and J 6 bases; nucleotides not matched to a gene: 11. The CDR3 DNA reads TGTGCCAGCAGCGCACAAATCACTAGCGGAAGCAATGAGCAGTTCTTC. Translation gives CASSAQITSGSNEQFF. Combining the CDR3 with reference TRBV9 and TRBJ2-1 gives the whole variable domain DSGVTQTPKHLITATGQRVTLRCSPRSGDLSVYWYQQSLDQGLQFLIQYYNGEERAKGNILERFSAQQFPDLHSELNLSSLELGDSALYFCASSAQITSGSNEQFFGPGTRLTVL.

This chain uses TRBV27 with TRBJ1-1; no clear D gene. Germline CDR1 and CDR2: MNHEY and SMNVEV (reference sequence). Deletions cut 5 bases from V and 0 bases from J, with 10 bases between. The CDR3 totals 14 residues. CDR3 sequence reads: CASSARRMNTEAFF. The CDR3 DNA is TGTGCCAGCAGTGCTAGGCGGATGAACACTGAAGCTTTCTTT.

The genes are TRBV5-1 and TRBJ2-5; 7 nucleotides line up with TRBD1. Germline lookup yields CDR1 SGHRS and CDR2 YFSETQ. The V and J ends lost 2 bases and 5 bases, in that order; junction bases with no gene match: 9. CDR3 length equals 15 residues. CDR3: CASSLGTVTRETQYF. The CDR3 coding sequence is TGCGCCAGCAGCTTAGGGACAGTTACGAGGGAGACCCAGTACTTC.

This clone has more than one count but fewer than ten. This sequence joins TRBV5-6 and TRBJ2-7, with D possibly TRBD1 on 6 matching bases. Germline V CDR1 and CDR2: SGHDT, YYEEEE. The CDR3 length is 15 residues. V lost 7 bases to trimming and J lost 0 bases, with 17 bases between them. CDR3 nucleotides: TGTGCCAGCTCAATAGACAGGTCCCGCTCCTACGAGCAGTACTTC. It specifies CASSIDRSRSYEQYF.

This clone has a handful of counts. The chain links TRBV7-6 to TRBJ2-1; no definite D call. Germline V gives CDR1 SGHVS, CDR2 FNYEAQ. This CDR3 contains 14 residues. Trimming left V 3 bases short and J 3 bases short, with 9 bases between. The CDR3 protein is CASSFKESYNEQFF. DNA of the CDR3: TGTGCCAGCAGCTTCAAAGAGAGCTACAATGAGCAGTTCTTC.

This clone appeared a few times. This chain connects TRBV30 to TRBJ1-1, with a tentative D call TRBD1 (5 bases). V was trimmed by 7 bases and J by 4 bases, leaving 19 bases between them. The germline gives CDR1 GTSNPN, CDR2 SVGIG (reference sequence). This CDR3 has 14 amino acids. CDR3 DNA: TGTGCCTCAACGAGGAGGGTAGGGGTCACTGAAGCTTTCTTT. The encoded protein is CASTRRVGVTEAFF. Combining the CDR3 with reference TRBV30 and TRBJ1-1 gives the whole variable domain SQTIHQWPATLVQPVGSPLSLECTVEGTSNPNLYWYRQAAGRGLQLLFYSVGIGQISSEVPQNLSASRPQDRQFILSSKKLLLSDSGFYLCASTRRVGVTEAFFGQGTRLTVV.

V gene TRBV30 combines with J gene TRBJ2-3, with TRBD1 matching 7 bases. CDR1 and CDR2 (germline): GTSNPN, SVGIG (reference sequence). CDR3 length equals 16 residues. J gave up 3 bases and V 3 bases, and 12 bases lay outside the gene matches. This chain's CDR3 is CAWSASGRGPTDTQYF. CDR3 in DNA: TGTGCCTGGAGCGCGTCGGGTAGGGGGCCGACAGATACGCAGTATTTT. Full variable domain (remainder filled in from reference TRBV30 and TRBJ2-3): SQTIHQWPATLVQPVGSPLSLECTVEGTSNPNLYWYRQAAGRGLQLLFYSVGIGQISSEVPQNLSASRPQDRQFILSSKKLLLSDSGFYLCAWSASGRGPTDTQYFGPGTRLTVL.

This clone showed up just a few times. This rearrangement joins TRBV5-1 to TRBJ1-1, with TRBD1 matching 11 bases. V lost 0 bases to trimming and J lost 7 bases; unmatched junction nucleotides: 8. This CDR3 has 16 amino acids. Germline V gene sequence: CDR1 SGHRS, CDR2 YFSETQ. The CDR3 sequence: CASSLGDRGSTYEAFF. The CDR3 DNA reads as TGCGCCAGCAGCTTGGGGGACAGGGGGTCAACCTATGAAGCTTTCTTT.

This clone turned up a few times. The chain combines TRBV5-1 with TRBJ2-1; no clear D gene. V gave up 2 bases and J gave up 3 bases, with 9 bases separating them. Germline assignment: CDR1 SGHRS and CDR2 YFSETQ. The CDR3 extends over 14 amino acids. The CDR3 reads CASSFEQVYNEQFF. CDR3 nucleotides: TGCGCCAGCAGCTTTGAGCAGGTCTACAATGAGCAGTTCTTC.

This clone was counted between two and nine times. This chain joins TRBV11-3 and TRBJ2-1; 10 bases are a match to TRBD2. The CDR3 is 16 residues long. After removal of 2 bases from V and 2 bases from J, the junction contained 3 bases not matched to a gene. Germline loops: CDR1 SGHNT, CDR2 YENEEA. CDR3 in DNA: TGTGCCAGCAGCTTACGGCTAGCGGGGGCCTACAATGAGCAGTTCTTC. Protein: CASSLRLAGAYNEQFF.

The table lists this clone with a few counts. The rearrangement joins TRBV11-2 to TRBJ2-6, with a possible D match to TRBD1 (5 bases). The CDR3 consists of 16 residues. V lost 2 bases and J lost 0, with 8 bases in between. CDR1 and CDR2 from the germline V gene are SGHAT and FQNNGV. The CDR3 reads CASSLWGLSGANVLTF. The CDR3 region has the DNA TGTGCCAGCAGCTTATGGGGCCTCTCTGGGGCCAACGTCCTGACTTTC.

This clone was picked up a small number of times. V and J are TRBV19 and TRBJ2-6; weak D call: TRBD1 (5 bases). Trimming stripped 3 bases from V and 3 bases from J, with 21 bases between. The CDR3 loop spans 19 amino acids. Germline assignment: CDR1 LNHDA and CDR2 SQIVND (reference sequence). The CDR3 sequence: CASSMPRQFTTGGANVLTF. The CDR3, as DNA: TGTGCCAGTAGTATGCCCCGACAGTTTACTACCGGTGGGGCCAACGTCCTGACTTTC.

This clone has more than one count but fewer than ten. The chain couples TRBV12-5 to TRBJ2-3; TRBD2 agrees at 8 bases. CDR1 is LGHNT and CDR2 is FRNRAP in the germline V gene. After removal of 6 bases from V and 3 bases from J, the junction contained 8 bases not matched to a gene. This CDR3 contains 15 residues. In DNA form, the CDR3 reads TGTGCTAGTGGCCTGGGTGGCGGGAGGACAGATACGCAGTATTTT. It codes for CASGLGGGRTDTQYF.

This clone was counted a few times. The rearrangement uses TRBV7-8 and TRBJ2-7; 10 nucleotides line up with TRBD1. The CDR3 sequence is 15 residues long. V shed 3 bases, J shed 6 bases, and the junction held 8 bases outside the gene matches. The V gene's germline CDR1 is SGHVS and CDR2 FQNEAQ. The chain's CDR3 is CASSFGTGAAGEQYF. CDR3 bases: TGTGCCAGCAGCTTTGGGACAGGGGCCGCTGGCGAGCAGTACTTC. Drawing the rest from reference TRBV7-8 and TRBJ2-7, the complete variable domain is GAGVSQSPRYKVAKRGQDVALRCDPISGHVSLFWYQQALGQGPEFLTYFQNEAQLDKSGLPSDRFFAERPEGSVSTLKIQRTQQEDSAVYLCASSFGTGAAGEQYFGPGTRLTVT.

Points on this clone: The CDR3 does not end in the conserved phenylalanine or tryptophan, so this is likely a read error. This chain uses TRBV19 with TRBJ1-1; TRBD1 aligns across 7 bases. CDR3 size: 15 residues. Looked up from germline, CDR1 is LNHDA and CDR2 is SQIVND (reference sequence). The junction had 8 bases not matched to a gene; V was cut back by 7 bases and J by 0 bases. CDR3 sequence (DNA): TGTGCCAGTACTTCAGGGGGGATTCTGAACACTGAAGCTTTCGTT. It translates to CASTSGGILNTEAFV.

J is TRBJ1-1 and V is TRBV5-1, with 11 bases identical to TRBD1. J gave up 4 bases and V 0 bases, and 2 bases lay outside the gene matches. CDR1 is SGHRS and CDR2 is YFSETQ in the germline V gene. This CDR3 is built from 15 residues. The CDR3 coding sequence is TGCGCCAGCAGCTTGGAGGGACAGGGGGTCACTGAAGCTTTCTTT. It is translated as CASSLEGQGVTEAFF. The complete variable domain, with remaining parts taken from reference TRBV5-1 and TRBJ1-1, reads KAGVTQTPRYLIKTRGQQVTLSCSPISGHRSVSWYQQTPGQGLQFLFEYFSETQRNKGNFPGRFSGRQFSNSRSEMNVSTLELGDSALYLCASSLEGQGVTEAFFGQGTRLTVV.

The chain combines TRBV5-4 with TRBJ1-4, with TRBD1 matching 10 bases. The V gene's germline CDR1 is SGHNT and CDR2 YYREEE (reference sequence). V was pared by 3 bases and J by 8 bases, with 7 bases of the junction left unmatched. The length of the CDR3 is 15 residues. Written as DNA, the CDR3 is TGTGCCAGCAGCTCGGGGACAGGGGTTCAAGAAAAACTGTTTTTT. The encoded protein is CASSSGTGVQEKLFF. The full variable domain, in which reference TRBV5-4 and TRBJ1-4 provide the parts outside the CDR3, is ETGVTQSPTHLIKTRGQQVTLRCSSQSGHNTVSWYQQALGQGPQFIFQYYREEENGRGNFPPRFSGLQFPNYSSELNVNALELDDSALYLCASSSGTGVQEKLFFGSGTQLSVL.